This TCR beta chain is drawn from a study of T cell changes during pregnancy in multiple sclerosis. TCRdb's copy holds only in-frame clones and misses some; the assay was immunoSEQ multiplex PCR. Of under 50,000 clones in the sample, 90% to 95% were seen once. The CDR3 is 16 amino acids. V dropped 8 bases and J dropped 5; count of bases not matched to a gene: 15. The germline CDR1 and CDR2 sequences are LNHDA and SQIVND (reference sequence). This TCR came from a female donor with multiple sclerosis, enrolled in a pregnancy study. The V call is TRBV19, the J call TRBJ2-7, with 10 bases matching TRBD1. The sample was CD8+ T cells from peripheral blood mononuclear cells, taken after pregnancy. CDR3 sequence reads: CASCSTPGTGVHEQYF. DNA for the CDR3: TGTGCCAGTTGCTCAACCCCCGGGACAGGGGTACACGAGCAGTACTTC.